The rows below give T cell receptor beta chains drawn from one sample of a study of tumor and adjacent non-tumor tissue in lung cancer. MiXCR, applied by TCRdb to the multiplex PCR reads, yields one record per CDR3 protein. The sample records around 39,000 distinct CDR3 sequences, more than 50% being singletons. Sequenced sample: distant non-tumor lung tissue. Every receptor here comes from a man aged 50-60 years with non-small cell lung cancer. Each CDR3 is given with its conserved first and last residue. Each record gives: CDR3 DNA, CDR3 protein, D gene, V gene, clone size, J gene. The D gene is left open where the match is weak. The size entry is marked missing in some rows and otherwise reads once, few, many or a size class.

TGCGCCAGAAGCCAAGATCGGGAGGGTAGGATTGGCTACACCTTC,CARSQDREGRIGYTF,.,TRBV4-1,.,TRBJ1-2
TGTGCCAGCAGCTCCGAGGACCACACAGATACGCAGTATTTT,CASSSEDHTDTQYF,.,TRBV13,few,TRBJ2-3
TGCCCCAGCAGCGGGGTCGGTGGAACTGAAGCCTTCTTT,CPSSGVGGTEAFF,.,TRBV5-1,.,TRBJ1-1
TGTGCGAGCAGCTTCTCATCCAGAACAGATACGCAGTATTTT,CASSFSSRTDTQYF,.,TRBV11-3,.,TRBJ2-3
TGTGCCGGCAGCCCGGGGACGGCATACAAGCAGTACTTC,CAGSPGTAYKQYF,.,TRBV12-3/TRBV12-4,once,TRBJ2-7
TGTGCCAGCAGTCCTCAGGGTCGGGACACTGAAGCTTTCTTT,CASSPQGRDTEAFF,.,TRBV6-1,many,TRBJ1-1
TGCAGCGTTGAAGATACGGGCCGCAGGGATGAGCAGTTCTTC,CSVEDTGRRDEQFF,.,TRBV29-1,.,TRBJ2-1
TGTGCCAACAGCTTAATGAGCCCTAGCACGGATACGCAGTATTTT,CANSLMSPSTDTQYF,.,TRBV11-2,.,TRBJ2-3
TGTGCCAGCAGCCGGACTAGCGGGAGGCAAGAGACCCAGTACTTC,CASSRTSGRQETQYF,TRBD2,TRBV6-1,medium-sized,TRBJ2-5
TGTGCCAGCAGCCAACGGGGGGGCCCCACAGATACGCAGTATTTT,CASSQRGGPTDTQYF,TRBD2,TRBV14,.,TRBJ2-3
TGTGCCAGCAGTTACTCGAAACTAGCCTACGAGCAGTACTTC,CASSYSKLAYEQYF,.,TRBV6-5,many,TRBJ2-7
TGTGCCAGCAGCCCTCCGGGACAGGGGGGAAATGAGCAGTTCTTC,CASSPPGQGGNEQFF,TRBD1,TRBV28,few,TRBJ2-1
TGCAGCGCTCGAGGGGGCGAATCCGCCTACGAGCAGTACTTC,CSARGGESAYEQYF,TRBD1,TRBV29-1,many,TRBJ2-7
TGTGCCAGCAGTTTAGAGGGGGCTAGCTATGGTTGCACCTTC,CASSLEGASYGCTF,TRBD1,TRBV12-3/TRBV12-4,.,TRBJ1-2
TGTGCCAGCAGTTTAGCGACTGTGACTACCAATGAGCAGTTCTTC,CASSLATVTTNEQFF,.,TRBV12-3/TRBV12-4,.,TRBJ2-1
TGTGCCAGCAGCCGATTGGAAATAGCGGAGAGCTCCTACAAGCAGTACTTC,CASSRLEIAESSYKQYF,.,TRBV5-4,once,TRBJ2-7
TGTGCCAGCAGCTTGGAGGGACAATCCTATGACCAGTACTTC,CASSLEGQSYDQYF,.,TRBV11-1,.,TRBJ2-7
TGTGCCAGCAGGCCCCTCGGAGGGGTAAACGAGCAGTACTTC,CASRPLGGVNEQYF,.,TRBV6-1,many,TRBJ2-7
TGTGCCAGCTCACACTCGGGACAAGGCCAGCCCCAGCATTTT,CASSHSGQGQPQHF,.,TRBV18,.,TRBJ1-5
TGTGCCAGCGGCTTAGACATGGTCAATCAGCCTCAGCATTTC,CASGLDMVNQPQHF,.,TRBV11-3,.,TRBJ1-5
TGCGCCAGTAGGCATTCGAGAGTGCAAGAGACCCAATACTTC,CASRHSRVQETQYF,.,TRBV10-2,.,TRBJ2-5
TGCTCCAGCAGCATCGGACAGATGAACACTGAAGCTTTCTTT,CSSSIGQMNTEAFF,.,TRBV5-1,.,TRBJ1-1
TGTACCAGCACCCAGTCTACAGGGCAAGAGACTCAGTATTTC,CTSTQSTGQETQYF,.,TRBV28,.,TRBJ2-5
TGCAGCCTCTCAGGGGTAAGGACAGATACACAGTATTTT,CSLSGVRTDTQYF,.,TRBV29-1,.,TRBJ2-3
TGCAGCGCAAGGACTAGCGGGAGCCTCTACGAGCAGTACTTC,CSARTSGSLYEQYF,TRBD2,TRBV29-1,many,TRBJ2-7
TGTGCCAGCAGTCTCCCCCCGCCGGACAGCTCTCACTATGGCTACACCTTC,CASSLPPPDSSHYGYTF,.,TRBV28,many,TRBJ1-2
TGTGCCAGCGTGGGTGAATCGGGACGGAACACCGGACACCTGTTTTTT,CASVGESGRNTGHLFF,.,TRBV11-2,.,TRBJ2-2
TGTGCCAGCAGTGGAGGGGCTAGCTCCTCCTACGAGCAGTACTTC,CASSGGASSSYEQYF,.,TRBV28,many,TRBJ2-7
TGTGCCAGCAGGAAGCAGGGGTCGAACACCGGGGAGCTGTTTTTT,CASRKQGSNTGELFF,.,TRBV12-3/TRBV12-4,many,TRBJ2-2
TGTGCCATCAATGAGTCACAGGACTACAATGAGCAGTTCTTC,CAINESQDYNEQFF,.,TRBV10-3,.,TRBJ2-1
TGTGCCAACAGCTTTCGAGGCCATGAGCAGTTCTTC,CANSFRGHEQFF,.,TRBV7-9,.,TRBJ2-1
TGCACCAGCAGCTTAGCCGGGACAGGGAACACTGAAGCTTTCTTT,CTSSLAGTGNTEAFF,TRBD1,TRBV5-1,.,TRBJ1-1
TGTGCCGGAGGACACTCCAGTCAGCCCCAGCATTTT,CAGGHSSQPQHF,.,TRBV6-6,few,TRBJ1-5
TGTGCCAGCAAGCAGGGGGCGCAACATGAACAACTGTTTTTT,CASKQGAQHEQLFF,TRBD1,TRBV6-5,.,TRBJ1-4
TGTGCCAGCAGCCCACGGACAGGGCGACTCGCCTACAATAAGCAGTTCTTC,CASSPRTGRLAYNKQFF,TRBD1,TRBV7-9,.,TRBJ2-1
TGTGTCAGCAGGCTGCAGGGAGGTAGCAATCAGCCCCAGCATTTT,CVSRLQGGSNQPQHF,.,TRBV6-5,.,TRBJ1-5